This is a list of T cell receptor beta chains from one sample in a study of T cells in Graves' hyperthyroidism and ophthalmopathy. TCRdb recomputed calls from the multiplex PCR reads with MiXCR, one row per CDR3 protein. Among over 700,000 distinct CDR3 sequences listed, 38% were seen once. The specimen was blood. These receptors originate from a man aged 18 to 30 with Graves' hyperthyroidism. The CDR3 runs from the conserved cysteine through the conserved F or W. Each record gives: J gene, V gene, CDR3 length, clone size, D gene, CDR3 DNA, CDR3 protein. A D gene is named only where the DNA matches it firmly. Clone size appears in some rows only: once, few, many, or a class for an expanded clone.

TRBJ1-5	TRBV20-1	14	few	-	TGCAGTGCTAGAGACCCAGGGGCTAAGCAGCCCCAGCATTTT	CSARDPGAKQPQHF
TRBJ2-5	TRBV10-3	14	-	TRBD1	TGTGCCTGCGCCCGGGACAGGTACGGGGAGACCCAGTACTTC	CACARDRYGETQYF
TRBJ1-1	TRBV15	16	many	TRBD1	TGTGCCACCAGCAGACAGGGGGCATTCCCTGAGACTGAAGCTTTCTTT	CATSRQGAFPETEAFF
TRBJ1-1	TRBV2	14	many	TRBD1	TGTGCCAGCAATGGACAGGGCCTGAACACTGAAGCTTTCTTT	CASNGQGLNTEAFF
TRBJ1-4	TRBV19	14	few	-	TGTGCCAGTAGTATCACAGCAACTAATGAAAAACTGTTTTTT	CASSITATNEKLFF
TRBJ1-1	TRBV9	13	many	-	TGTGCCAGCTCTCTTAGGGTGGGCACTGAAGCTTTCTTT	CASSLRVGTEAFF
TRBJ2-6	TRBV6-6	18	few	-	TGTGCCAGCAGTGTAGCCGTTCAGGGTTCCTCTGGGGCCAACGTCCTGACTTTC	CASSVAVQGSSGANVLTF
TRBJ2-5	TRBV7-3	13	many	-	TGTGCCAGCAGCTTACAGACCCAAGAGACCCAGTACTTC	CASSLQTQETQYF
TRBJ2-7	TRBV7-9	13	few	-	TGTGCCAGCAGCCCCGACAGGTATTTCGAGCAGTACTTC	CASSPDRYFEQYF
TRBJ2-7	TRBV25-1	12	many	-	TGTGCCAGCAGCTCAACAGGGATCGAGCAGTACTTC	CASSSTGIEQYF
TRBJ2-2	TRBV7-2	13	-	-	TGTGCCAGCAGCTCCGATGGCCCCGGGGAGCTGTTTTTT	CASSSDGPGELFF
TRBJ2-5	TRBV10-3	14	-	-	TGTGCCATCAGTGAGACACAGGACAGTGAGACCCAGTACTTC	CAISETQDSETQYF
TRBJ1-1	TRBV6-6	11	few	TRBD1	TGTGCCAGCAGCCATACAGGGGTAGCTTTCTTT	CASSHTGVAFF
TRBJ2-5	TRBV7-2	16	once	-	TGTGCCAGCAGCAGCTTTGACAGGCCCCCAGGAGAGACCCAGTACTTC	CASSSFDRPPGETQYF
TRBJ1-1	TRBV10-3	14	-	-	TGTGCCATCAGTGATAGTTTAGGGGACACCGAAGCTTTCTTT	CAISDSLGDTEAFF
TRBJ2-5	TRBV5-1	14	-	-	TGCGCCAGCTTTCCCACAGCGGGTCAAGAGACCCAGTACTTC	CASFPTAGQETQYF
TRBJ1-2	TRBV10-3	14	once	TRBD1	TGTGCCAGCACCAAGGACAGGGATAGGAGTGGCTACACCTTC	CASTKDRDRSGYTF
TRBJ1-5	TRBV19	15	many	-	TGTGCCAGTAACCACCCCGAGGGAGGCAATCAGCCCCAGCATTTT	CASNHPEGGNQPQHF
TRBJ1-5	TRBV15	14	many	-	TGTGCCACCGCCACGGGGTTAGCATGGCAGCCCCAGCATTTT	CATATGLAWQPQHF
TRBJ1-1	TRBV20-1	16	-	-	TGCAGTGCTAGCGGCGAGCCGGCGGGGACTCCCCTTGAAGCTTTCTTT	CSASGEPAGTPLEAFF
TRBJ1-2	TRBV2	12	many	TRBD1	TGTGCCGGCAACAGGGGAGGTTATGGCTACACCTTC	CAGNRGGYGYTF
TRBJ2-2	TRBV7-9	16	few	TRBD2	TGTGCCAGCAGCTTAGAGGTAGCGGGAGTCCCCGGGGAGCTGTTTTTT	CASSLEVAGVPGELFF